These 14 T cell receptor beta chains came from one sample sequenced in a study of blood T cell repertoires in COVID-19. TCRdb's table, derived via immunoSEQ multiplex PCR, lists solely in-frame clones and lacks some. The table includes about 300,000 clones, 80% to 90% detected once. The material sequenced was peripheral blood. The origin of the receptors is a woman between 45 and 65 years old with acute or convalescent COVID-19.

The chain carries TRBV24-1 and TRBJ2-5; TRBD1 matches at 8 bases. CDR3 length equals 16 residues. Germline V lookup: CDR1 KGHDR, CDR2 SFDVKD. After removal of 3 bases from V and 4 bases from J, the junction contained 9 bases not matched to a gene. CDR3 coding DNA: TGTGCCACCAGTGATCCGAGCGCAGGGGGCATAGAGACCCAGTACTTC. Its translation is CATSDPSAGGIETQYF.

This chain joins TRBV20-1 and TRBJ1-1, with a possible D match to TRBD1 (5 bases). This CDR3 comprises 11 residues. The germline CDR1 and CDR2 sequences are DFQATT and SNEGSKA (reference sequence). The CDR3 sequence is CSVGGVTEAFF. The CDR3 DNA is TGCAGCGTGGGAGGGGTCACTGAAGCTTTCTTT.

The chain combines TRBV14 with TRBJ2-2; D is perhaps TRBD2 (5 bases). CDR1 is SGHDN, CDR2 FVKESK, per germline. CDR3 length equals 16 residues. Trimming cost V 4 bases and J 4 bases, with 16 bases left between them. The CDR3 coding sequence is TGTGCCAGCAGCCCTCAAGCCGGGGTAGGCACCGGGGAGCTGTTTTTT. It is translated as CASSPQAGVGTGELFF.

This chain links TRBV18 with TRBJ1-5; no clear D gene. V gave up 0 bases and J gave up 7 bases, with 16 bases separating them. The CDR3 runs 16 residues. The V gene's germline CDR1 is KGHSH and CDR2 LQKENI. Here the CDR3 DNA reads TGTGCCAGCTCACCACCGGAGGGCAGTCGGGAACAGCCCCAGCATTTT. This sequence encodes CASSPPEGSREQPQHF.

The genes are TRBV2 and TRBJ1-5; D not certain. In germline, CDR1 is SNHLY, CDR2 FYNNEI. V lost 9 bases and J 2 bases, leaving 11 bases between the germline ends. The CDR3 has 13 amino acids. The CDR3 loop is CASRDTRNQPQHF. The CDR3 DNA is TGTGCCAGTAGAGACACCCGCAATCAGCCCCAGCATTTT.

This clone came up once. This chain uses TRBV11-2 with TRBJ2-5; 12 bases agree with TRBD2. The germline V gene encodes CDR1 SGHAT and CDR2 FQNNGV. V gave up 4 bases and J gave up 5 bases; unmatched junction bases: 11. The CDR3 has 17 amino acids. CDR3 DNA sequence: TGTGCCAGCAGCTGGGGCTCTAGCGGGGGGGCTCAGGAGACCCAGTACTTC. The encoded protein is CASSWGSSGGAQETQYF.

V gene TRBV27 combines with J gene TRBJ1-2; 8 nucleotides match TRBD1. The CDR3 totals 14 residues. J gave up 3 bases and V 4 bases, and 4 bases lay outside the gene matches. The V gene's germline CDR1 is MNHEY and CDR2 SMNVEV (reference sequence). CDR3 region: CASSSGGMDYGYTF. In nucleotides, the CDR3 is TGTGCCAGCAGTTCAGGGGGCATGGACTATGGCTACACCTTC.

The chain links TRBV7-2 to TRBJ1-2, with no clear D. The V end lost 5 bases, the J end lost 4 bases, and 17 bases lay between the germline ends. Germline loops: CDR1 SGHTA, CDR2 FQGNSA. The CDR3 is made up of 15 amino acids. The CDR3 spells CASSITPGVGYGYTF. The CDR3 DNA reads TGTGCCAGCAGCATTACACCCGGGGTCGGCTATGGCTACACCTTC.

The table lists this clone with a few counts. CDR3 region: CASNAEYNSPLHF. CDR3 DNA: TGTGCCAGCAATGCGGAGTATAATTCACCCCTCCACTTT. The chain carries TRBV6-5 and TRBJ1-6; D uncertain. The CDR3 has 13 residues. The V and J ends lost 7 bases and 4 bases respectively, with 8 bases between them. Germline loops: CDR1 MNHEY, CDR2 SVGAGI.

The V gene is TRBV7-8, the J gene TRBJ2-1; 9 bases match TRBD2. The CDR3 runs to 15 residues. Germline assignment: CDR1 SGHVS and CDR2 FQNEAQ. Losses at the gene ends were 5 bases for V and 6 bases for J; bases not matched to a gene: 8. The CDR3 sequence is CASSRGGRAFNEQFF. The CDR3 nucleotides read TGTGCCAGCAGCCGAGGCGGGAGGGCCTTCAATGAGCAGTTCTTC.

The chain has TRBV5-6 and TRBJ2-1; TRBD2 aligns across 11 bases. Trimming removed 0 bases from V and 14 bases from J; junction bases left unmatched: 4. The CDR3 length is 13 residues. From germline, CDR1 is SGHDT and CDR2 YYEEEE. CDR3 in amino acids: CASSLGLAGREFF. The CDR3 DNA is TGTGCCAGCAGCTTGGGACTAGCGGGAAGAGAGTTCTTC.

The CDR3 coding sequence is TGTGCCAGCAGGTGGACTAGCGGTGAGCAGTTCTTC. Translation: CASRWTSGEQFF. The rearrangement joins TRBV25-1 to TRBJ2-1; 10 nucleotides match TRBD2. Trimming took 6 bases from V and 9 from J; bases not matched to a gene: 2. The CDR3 length is 12 residues. CDR1 MGHDK and CDR2 SYGVNS come from the germline V gene.

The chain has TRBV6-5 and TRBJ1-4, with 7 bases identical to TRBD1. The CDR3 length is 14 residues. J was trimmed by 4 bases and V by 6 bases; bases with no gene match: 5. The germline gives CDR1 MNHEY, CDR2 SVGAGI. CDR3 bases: TGTGCCAGCAGAGGGGGACAGTATAATGAAAAACTGTTTTTT. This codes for CASRGGQYNEKLFF.

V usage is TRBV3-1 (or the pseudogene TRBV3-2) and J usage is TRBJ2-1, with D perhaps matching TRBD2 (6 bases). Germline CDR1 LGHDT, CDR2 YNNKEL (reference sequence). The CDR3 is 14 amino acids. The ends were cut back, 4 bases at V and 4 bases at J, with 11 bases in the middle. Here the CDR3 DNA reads TGTGCCAGCAGCCTTCGGGGGTCGTACAATGAGCAGTTCTTC. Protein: CASSLRGSYNEQFF.